This TCR beta chain was recorded in a study of cytomegalovirus exposure and HLA in healthy donors. Study-wide results and caveats: Using the classifier, cytomegalovirus status was reportedly diagnosed with high specificity and sensitivity. The authors listed 150 to 200 TCR beta chains as cytomegalovirus-associated.

A few counts support this clone. As yet, its antigen is unknown. Data came from immunoSEQ multiplex PCR; TCRdb stores just in-frame clones and leaves some out. The sample carries roughly 260,000 clones, around nine tenths recorded once. This CDR3 has 11 amino acids. Germline CDR1 reads GTSNPN; CDR2 reads SVGIG (reference sequence). Trimming cost V 5 bases and J 7 bases, with 11 bases left between them. This clonotype originated in a man aged 18 to 35 in good health and CMV-seronegative. Sequencing input: PBMCs. The rearrangement joins TRBV30 to TRBJ1-2; D remains ambiguous. The CDR3 nucleotides are TGTGCCTGGCCAGGAGCGGCTGGCTACACCTTC. Protein: CAWPGAAGYTF.